This T cell receptor beta chain was obtained from a study of T cell responses to AZD1222 COVID-19 vaccine. Sequencing was performed with immunoSEQ multiplex PCR; in TCRdb, only in-frame clones are kept and a portion is missing. The data show about 72,000 clones, more than 75% seen once. In this sample, this clone turned up a few times. Antigen: not known. Other DNA variants within this sample encode the same CDR3. Study-level results: Spike-wide coverage was observed for vaccine-associated CD4 TCRs, with dominant responses at 160-218 and 743-854. Scientists sampled the repertoires only once the peak T cell response had passed. Among the donors, most were white British and more were female, and clonal diversity was possibly underestimated.

This TCR was sampled from an adult in good health. Sequencing was performed on peripheral blood, taken on day 0 of AZD1222 vaccination.

CDR3: CAWSVEKDNSPLHF. The CDR3 DNA reads as TGTGCCTGGAGTGTAGAGAAGGATAATTCACCCCTCCACTTT. The chain is built from TRBV30 and TRBJ1-6; D unclear. Germline CDR1 reads GTSNPN; CDR2 reads SVGIG (reference sequence). V lost 0 bases to trimming and J lost 5 bases, with 8 bases between them. The CDR3 has 14 amino acids.